Listed below are T cell receptor beta chains from one sample, sequenced in a study of Graves' ophthalmopathy and Graves' hyperthyroidism. From the multiplex PCR reads, TCRdb called clonotypes with MiXCR, one entry per CDR3 protein. This sample has fewer than 650,000 distinct CDR3 sequences, with 20% to 25% found just once. The sample consisted of peripheral blood. The receptors were sampled from a woman aged 18-35 years with stable Graves' hyperthyroidism. Some clones in this sample may be carry-over from other donors' samples. CDR3s include the opening cysteine and the closing phenylalanine or tryptophan. The order of the fields is clone size, V gene, J gene, D gene, CDR3 protein. D genes are given only for firm matches. Size is omitted from some rows. Given values are once, few, many or a class for expanded clones.

.	TRBV5-1	TRBJ2-2	TRBD1	CASSAMTGVGGELFF
.	TRBV4-1	TRBJ1-1	.	CASSQVKGEWGTKNTEAFF
.	TRBV27	TRBJ1-1	TRBD1	CASSPRTGFEAFF
.	TRBV28	TRBJ2-2	.	CASSLTTGENTGELFF
many	TRBV4-1	TRBJ1-2	TRBD1	CASNLGRGRNGYTF
.	TRBV30	TRBJ1-2	.	CAWSVGGGTGYTF
many	TRBV5-1	TRBJ1-1	.	CASSGGGNTEAFF
.	TRBV11-2	TRBJ1-1	.	CASSFTAGEREETEAFF
.	TRBV2	TRBJ2-4	.	CASSDSLAKNMQYF
many	TRBV7-6	TRBJ1-1	.	CASSLALVGHNTEAFF
.	TRBV30	TRBJ1-2	.	CAWSVIGPLGYTF
.	TRBV2	TRBJ1-1	TRBD1	CASSKNRGLTEAFF
.	TRBV11-1	TRBJ1-2	.	CASSSRPSVYGYTF
many	TRBV20-1	TRBJ2-7	TRBD2	CSAEGTSGYEQYF
.	TRBV28	TRBJ1-5	.	CASSLTVFNQPQHF
many	TRBV28	TRBJ2-7	.	CASSHGTSSYEQYF
.	TRBV3-1	TRBJ1-1	.	CASSQEGGTTEAFF
.	TRBV20-1	TRBJ2-7	TRBD1	CSARDQETGDAYEQYF
many	TRBV7-2	TRBJ2-7	TRBD1	CATTRDRGTYEQYF
once	TRBV6-5	TRBJ1-1	TRBD1	CASSYWQGAGTEAFF
.	TRBV6-1	TRBJ2-2	.	CASTLLRGRGTGELFF
.	TRBV11-2	TRBJ2-7	TRBD2	CASSLGVPGLAGRGEQYF
many	TRBV29-1	TRBJ1-1	.	CSAVRTEAFF
many	TRBV19	TRBJ2-7	TRBD1	CASSSYQGASYEQYF
many	TRBV27	TRBJ2-6	.	CASRTTGANVLTF
.	TRBV5-1	TRBJ1-1	TRBD1	CASSTKTGPNTEAFF
once	TRBV27	TRBJ2-5	.	CASSLSAGQTGETQYF
.	TRBV6-2/TRBV6-3	TRBJ2-3	.	CASSYFSGTDTQYF
many	TRBV7-2	TRBJ1-1	.	CASRSPEGPEAFF
many	TRBV6-5	TRBJ1-2	TRBD1	CASSYRPRDSYGYTF
many	TRBV11-3	TRBJ1-1	TRBD1	CASSLGGGARDTEAFF
.	TRBV19	TRBJ2-7	.	CASSTVLDSEVPYEQYF
few	TRBV20-1	TRBJ2-7	TRBD1	CSARPRTGGTREQYF
many	TRBV12-5	TRBJ1-5	TRBD1	CASGSGQAYNQPQHF
many	TRBV7-3	TRBJ2-5	TRBD2	CASSLASGVQETQYF
.	TRBV12-3/TRBV12-4	TRBJ2-7	TRBD1	CASSSMDRALYEQYF
.	TRBV6-4	TRBJ1-2	TRBD1	CASSETGEVSYGYTF
many	TRBV27	TRBJ2-5	.	CASSQGGWETQYF
many	TRBV4-1	TRBJ2-2	.	CASSQGFIPGELFF
.	TRBV6-1	TRBJ2-2	.	CASSEAGPMNTGELFF
.	TRBV19	TRBJ1-2	TRBD1	CASSMLQGGRDYGYTF
.	TRBV30	TRBJ2-5	.	CAWSVRARETQYF
.	TRBV28	TRBJ2-7	.	CASSLRQGRPSYEQYF
.	TRBV28	TRBJ1-1	.	CASSLLDRGNTEAFF
many	TRBV12-3/TRBV12-4	TRBJ1-5	.	CASSSRSNQPQHF
many	TRBV2	TRBJ2-7	.	CASTSRYEQYF
few	TRBV20-1	TRBJ2-2	TRBD1	CSARPSTGSGYTGELFF
.	TRBV27	TRBJ2-7	TRBD1	CASSLWDRGQEQYF
many	TRBV5-1	TRBJ1-2	.	CASSLAGRDYGYTF
many	TRBV4-1	TRBJ1-6	TRBD1	CASSRSVDRVNSPLHF
.	TRBV2	TRBJ1-2	.	CASSEAGGVYGYTF